This TCR beta chain was recovered during a study of blood T cell repertoires in COVID-19. Turning to the study itself: Sample material is recorded as cDNA or gDNA derived from T cells, B-cell-depleted T cells, or PBMCs.

This CDR3 spans 13 amino acids. The germline CDR1 and CDR2 sequences are MNHEY and SVGAGI. V lost 8 bases and J lost 5; bases outside the gene matches: 4. TCRdb's copy holds only in-frame clones and misses some; the assay was immunoSEQ multiplex PCR. The repertoire holds about 99,000 clones, with roughly 80% as singletons. Sequencing was performed on peripheral blood. The chain joins TRBV6-5 to TRBJ1-5; 9 nucleotides match TRBD1. This sequence originates from a man in his sixties with acute or convalescent COVID-19. The CDR3 here is CASQGTGHQPQHF. The CDR3, as DNA: TGTGCCAGCCAAGGGACAGGGCATCAGCCCCAGCATTTT.